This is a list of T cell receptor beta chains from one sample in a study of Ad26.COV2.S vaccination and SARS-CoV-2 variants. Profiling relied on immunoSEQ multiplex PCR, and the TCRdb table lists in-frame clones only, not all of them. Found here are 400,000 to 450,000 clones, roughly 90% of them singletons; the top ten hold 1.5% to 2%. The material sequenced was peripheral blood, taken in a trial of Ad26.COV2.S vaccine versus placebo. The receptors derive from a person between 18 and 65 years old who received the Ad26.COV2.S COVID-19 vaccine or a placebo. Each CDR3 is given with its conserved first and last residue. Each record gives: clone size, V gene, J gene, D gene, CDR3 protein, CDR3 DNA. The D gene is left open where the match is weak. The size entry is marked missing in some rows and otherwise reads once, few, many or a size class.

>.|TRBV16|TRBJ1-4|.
CASSQRAGDEKLFF
TGTGCCAGCAGCCAAAGGGCAGGAGATGAAAAACTGTTTTTT
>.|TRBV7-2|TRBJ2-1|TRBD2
CASSLVGLAGGHEQFF
TGTGCCAGCAGCTTAGTGGGACTAGCGGGGGGTCATGAGCAGTTCTTC
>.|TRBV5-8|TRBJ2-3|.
CASSLGQGSTDTQYF
TGTGCCAGCAGCTTGGGGCAGGGTAGCACAGATACGCAGTATTTT
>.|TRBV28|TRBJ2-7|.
CASSWRTYEQYF
TGTGCCAGCAGTTGGCGTACCTACGAGCAGTACTTC
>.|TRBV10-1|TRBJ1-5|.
CASGPGRWGTSNQPQHF
TGCGCCAGCGGACCAGGCCGGTGGGGGACGAGCAATCAGCCCCAGCATTTT
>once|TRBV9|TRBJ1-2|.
CASSVGAEDGYTF
TGTGCCAGCAGCGTAGGGGCGGAAGATGGCTACACCTTC
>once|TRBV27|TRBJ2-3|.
CASSLQAEASTDTQYF
TGTGCCAGCAGTTTGCAAGCGGAAGCGAGCACAGATACGCAGTATTTT
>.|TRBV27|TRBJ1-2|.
CATANRPSYGYTF
TGTGCCACCGCGAACCGACCGTCCTATGGCTACACCTTC
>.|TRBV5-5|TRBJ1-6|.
CASSFVFEPLHF
TGTGCCAGCAGCTTCGTCTTCGAACCCCTCCACTTT
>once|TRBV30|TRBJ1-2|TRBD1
CAWSLLRAGGGYTF
TGTGCCTGGAGCCTCCTTAGGGCAGGGGGTGGCTACACCTTC
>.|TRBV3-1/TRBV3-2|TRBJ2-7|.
CASSQMGSEQYF
TGTGCCAGCAGCCAAATGGGAAGCGAGCAGTACTTC
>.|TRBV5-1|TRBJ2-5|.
CASSPSSGSYQETQYF
TGCGCCAGCAGCCCCAGTTCAGGCTCGTACCAAGAGACCCAGTACTTC
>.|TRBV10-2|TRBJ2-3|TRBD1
CASSDSIRQGVDTQYF
TGCGCCAGCAGCGACAGTATTCGGCAGGGGGTGGATACGCAGTATTTT
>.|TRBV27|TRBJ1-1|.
CASSLLGRLNTEAFF
TGTGCCAGCAGTTTACTGGGCAGGTTGAACACTGAAGCTTTCTTT
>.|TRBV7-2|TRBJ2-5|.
CASSFPPQETQYF
TGTGCCAGCAGCTTTCCTCCCCAAGAGACCCAGTACTTC
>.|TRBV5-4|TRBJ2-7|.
CASSERDNSYEQYF
TGTGCCAGCAGCGAGCGGGACAACTCCTACGAGCAGTACTTC
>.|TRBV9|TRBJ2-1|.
CASSVAISGTNSYNEQFF
TGTGCCAGCAGCGTAGCTATATCCGGAACAAACTCCTACAATGAGCAGTTCTTC
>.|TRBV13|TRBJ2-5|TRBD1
CASSPPGTGGPETQYF
TGTGCCAGCAGCCCACCGGGGACAGGGGGCCCAGAGACCCAGTACTTC
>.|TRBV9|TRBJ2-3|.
CASSVEGVDTQYF
TGTGCCAGCAGCGTAGAAGGGGTGGATACGCAGTATTTT
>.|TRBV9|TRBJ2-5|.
CASSVAGSETQYF
TGTGCCAGCAGCGTAGCGGGCTCAGAGACCCAGTACTTC
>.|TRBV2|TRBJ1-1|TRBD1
CASSVGGSPTEAFF
TGTGCCAGCAGTGTAGGGGGCTCCCCCACTGAAGCTTTCTTT
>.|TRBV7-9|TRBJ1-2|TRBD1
CASSSRQGGGYTF
TGTGCCAGCAGCTCAAGACAGGGGGGTGGCTACACCTTC
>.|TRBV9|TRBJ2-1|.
CASSPAVGEQFF
TGTGCCAGCAGCCCCGCGGTTGGTGAGCAGTTCTTC
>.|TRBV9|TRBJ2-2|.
CASSQVGQNTGELFF
TGTGCCAGCAGCCAGGTGGGACAGAACACCGGGGAGCTGTTTTTT
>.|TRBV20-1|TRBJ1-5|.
CSASLRQISNQPQHF
TGCAGTGCTAGTCTTCGGCAGATTAGCAATCAGCCCCAGCATTTT
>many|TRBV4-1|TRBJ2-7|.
CASSQDWPGPYEQYF
TGCGCCAGCAGCCAAGATTGGCCGGGACCCTACGAGCAGTACTTC
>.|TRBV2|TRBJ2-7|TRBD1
CASSGEQGESYEQYF
TGTGCCAGCAGTGGGGAACAGGGGGAATCCTACGAGCAGTACTTC
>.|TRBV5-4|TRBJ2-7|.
CASSLGQYEQYF
TGTGCCAGCAGCTTGGGGCAGTACGAGCAGTACTTC
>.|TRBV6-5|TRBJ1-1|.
CASSRYGSTEAFF
TGTGCCAGCAGTAGGTATGGTAGCACTGAAGCTTTCTTT
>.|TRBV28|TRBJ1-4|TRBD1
CASRLGTGGAEKLFF
TGTGCCAGCAGGCTGGGGACAGGGGGGGCTGAAAAACTGTTTTTT
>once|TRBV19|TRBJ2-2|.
CASSIVRGGNTGELFF
TGTGCCAGTAGTATCGTGCGGGGAGGGAACACCGGGGAGCTGTTTTTT
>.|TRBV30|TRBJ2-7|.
CAWSPSYEQYF
TGTGCCTGGAGCCCCTCCTACGAGCAGTACTTC
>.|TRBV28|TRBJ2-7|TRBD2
CASKGGGAYEQYF
TGTGCCAGCAAGGGCGGGGGGGCGTACGAGCAGTACTTC
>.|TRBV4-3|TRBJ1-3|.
CASSQGTSSGNTIYF
TGCGCCAGCAGCCAAGGAACTAGCTCTGGAAACACCATATATTTT
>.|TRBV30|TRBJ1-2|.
CAWSSGQGYTF
TGTGCCTGGAGTTCAGGGCAGGGCTACACCTTC